The T cell receptor beta chain under discussion was sequenced for a study of blood T cells in healthy people across ages. Study outcomes and limitations: Reliance upon unsorted PBMCs precluded definitive naive versus antigen-experienced comparison.

Together with a sample-barcoded 5' primer, a J-beta primer mix was included in a second PCR lasting roughly 6 to 12 cycles. TCRdb itself ran the 5' RACE reads through MiXCR, one entry per CDR3 protein. The sample has under 2 million distinct CDR3 sequences, roughly 32% seen once. This clonotype was detected once. What it recognizes is unknown. This TCR was sampled from a young woman in good health. What was sequenced was blood.

Written as DNA, the CDR3 is TGTGCCAGCAGTTTATACGGACCAGCGGGAAGGTCCTACAATGAGCAGTTCTTC. It encodes CASSLYGPAGRSYNEQFF. The chain uses TRBV27 and TRBJ2-1; 7 nucleotides agree with TRBD2. Germline V gene lookup returns CDR1 MNHEY and CDR2 SMNVEV (reference sequence). V lost 1 base to trimming and J lost 1 base; unmatched junction nucleotides: 10. The CDR3 runs to 18 residues.